The sequence of this T cell receptor (beta chain) was determined in a study of T cells in Graves' hyperthyroidism and ophthalmopathy. Patients aged 18 to 65 had newly diagnosed hyperthyroidism that had lasted under 2 months. This CDR3 comprises 12 residues. Trimming cost V 5 bases and J 3 bases, with 9 bases left between them. Germline-derived CDR1 and CDR2 are SGHDT and YYEEEE. Amplified TCR beta CDR3 regions derived from RNA transcripts. A first-round RT-PCR of the TCR CDR3 used the HTBI primer set. TCRdb called the multiplex PCR reads again in MiXCR, with one record for every CDR3 protein. The sample carries some 380,000 distinct CDR3 sequences, about 13% recorded once.

The chain couples TRBV5-6 to TRBJ2-7; D uncertain. Sequencing was carried out using blood. The TCR was taken from a man younger than 40 with Graves' hyperthyroidism that later progressed to Graves' ophthalmopathy. The CDR3 loop is CASRGYGYEQYF. CDR3 DNA: TGTGCCAGCAGGGGGTACGGCTACGAGCAGTACTTC.